The clone carrying this TCR beta chain was observed many times. The data originate from a study of Graves' ophthalmopathy and Graves' hyperthyroidism. The V gene's germline CDR1 is DFQATT and CDR2 SNEGSKA (reference sequence). J lost 9 bases, V lost 5 bases, and 5 bases had no gene match. The CDR3 has 13 residues. Excluded: other autoimmune disease, uncontrolled infection, pregnancy or lactation. Clinicians made diagnoses from clinical symptoms, serum thyroxine, TRAb, thyroid ultrasound and orbital computed tomography. Amplification of TCR beta CDR3 regions used RNA transcripts. Scientists carried out first-round RT-PCR using HTBI primers and then a second-round multiplex PCR. TCRdb ran MiXCR on the multiplex PCR reads and lists one entry per CDR3 protein. The repertoire consists of about 420,000 distinct CDR3 sequences, with 21% occurring once and the leading ten covering roughly 3%.

The specimen was peripheral blood. V usage is TRBV20-1 and J usage is TRBJ2-1, with 12 bases aligning to TRBD2. The receptor was isolated from a woman under 30 with stable Graves' hyperthyroidism. CDR3 region: CSARLAGGSEQFF. In nucleotides, the CDR3 is TGCAGTGCTCGGCTAGCGGGAGGGTCTGAGCAGTTCTTC.